This T cell receptor (beta chain) was found in a study of T cells after yellow fever vaccination. Study summary: Low-cell-number fractions were prepared with SMART-Seq v4 Ultra Low Input.

In germline, CDR1 is SGHTA, CDR2 FQGNSA. This CDR3 has 16 residues. V shed 5 bases and J shed 4 bases, with 17 bases lying between them. Each CDR3 protein gets one entry after TCRdb re-called the 5' RACE reads with MiXCR. The top ten hold 1% to 1.2% of the sample, which has about 230,000 distinct CDR3 sequences, approximately 6.7% seen once. This clonotype was recorded a few times. Its antigen remains unknown. Study-wide points: FACS-sorted repertoires could contain abundant clonotypes contaminating from the bulk population. Subsequent to the booster, the majority of primary-vaccination clones reappeared (around 96% CD4, about 90% CD8).

The sample was CD4+ T cells sorted from PBMCs, taken on the day of the yellow fever booster vaccination. V and J are TRBV7-2 and TRBJ2-2; tentative D call: TRBD2 (5 bases). This receptor was identified in a young man who received the YFV17D yellow fever vaccine. This CDR3 is CASSGPGYRGTGELFF. DNA of the CDR3: TGTGCCAGCAGCGGCCCCGGGTATCGGGGCACCGGGGAGCTGTTTTTT.